This T cell receptor beta chain was identified during a study of OX40 agonist ivuxolimab in advanced cancers. Across the study: Of mixed ages from about 23 to 85 and averaging about 60 years, the group was around 78% male. Findings and limits, study-wide: At doses 0.1 to 3.0 mg/kg, CD4+ and CD8+ clones expanded. Expanded clones were, on average, more numerous among CD8+ T cells than CD4+.

Turning to this clone: Its antigen is unknown. The sample holds other DNA sequences that translate to the same CDR3.

Patients were ruled out by autoimmune disease history or systemic immunosuppression. Between the trimmed V and J ends, which lost 0 bases and 0 bases, there was a span of 4 bases. The germline V gene has CDR1 SGHDT and CDR2 YYEEEE. This CDR3 has 14 amino acids. The method was immunoSEQ multiplex PCR; TCRdb's version includes in-frame clones alone and lacks a portion of them. The sample shows roughly 37,000 clones, 74% of them seen only once. The TCR was taken from an adult with an advanced solid tumor such as melanoma, head and neck, liver or kidney cancer. The gene calls are TRBV5-6 and TRBJ2-4, with D unclear. Here the sequenced sample was CD4+ or CD8+ T cells sorted from blood, taken in a trial of the OX40 agonist ivuxolimab. Here the CDR3 DNA reads TGTGCCAGCAGCTTGGTATTAGCCAAAAACATTCAGTACTTC. It codes for CASSLVLAKNIQYF.